This TCR beta chain was captured in a study of technical replicates of blood from four donors. Sequenced by immunoSEQ multiplex PCR; TCRdb stores in-frame clones only, minus some. In the table there are roughly 80,000 clones, about 96% of which are singletons. Germline values: CDR1 MGHRA, CDR2 YSYEKL. V lost 3 bases to trimming and J lost 6 bases; unmatched junction nucleotides: 9. The CDR3 runs 16 residues. The chain recombines TRBV4-1 with TRBJ2-3; 10 nucleotides align to TRBD1. The specimen was T cells isolated from PBMCs. This receptor was identified in a human donor in good health. This CDR3 reads CASSQPGQGSKDTQYF. CDR3 bases: TGCGCCAGCAGCCAGCCGGGACAGGGGAGTAAGGATACGCAGTATTTT.